Described below is a single TCR beta chain sequence and its context. In the original workflow: Amplification from reference gene primers served as the basis for estimated nucleated cell counts. Repertoires were generated with immunoSEQ multiplex PCR, while TCRdb's copy carries only in-frame clones and drops some. V, J and clone size derive from that table, while D and trimming were established from the DNA sequence. The sample lists about 200,000 clones; approximately 88% were seen once. V gave up 6 bases and J gave up 4 bases, with 12 bases separating them. Germline CDR1 LNHDA, CDR2 SQIVND (reference sequence). The CDR3 is 14 amino acids. The sample belongs to a study of blood T cell repertoires in COVID-19. Across the study: Spain, Italy and the United States supplied samples that represented acute and convalescent COVID-19. T cells, B-cell-depleted T cells, or PBMCs provided the cDNA or gDNA that served as material.

The sequencing input was peripheral blood. V is TRBV19 and J is TRBJ2-2; weak D call: TRBD1 (6 bases). The receptor's source is a man aged 35 to 55 with acute or convalescent COVID-19. CDR3 in amino acids: CASRNTGTTGELFF. CDR3 DNA sequence: TGTGCCAGTAGAAATACAGGGACCACCGGGGAGCTGTTTTTT.